The 12 T cell receptor beta chains reported below all come from one sample, sequenced in a study of blood T cell repertoires in COVID-19. The data were produced by immunoSEQ multiplex PCR, yet TCRdb's version contains in-frame clones alone and is incomplete. The table includes roughly 81,000 clones, around 87% detected once. The sample comprised peripheral blood. The receptors originated from a middle-aged man with acute or convalescent COVID-19.

The chain links TRBV6-5 to TRBJ2-7; 7 positions match TRBD2. The length of the CDR3 is 14 residues. Trimming took 5 bases from V and 5 from J; bases not matched to a gene: 9. Germline V gene data show CDR1 as MNHEY and CDR2 as SVGAGI. The CDR3 protein is CASSRLAASNEQYF. In DNA, the CDR3 is TGTGCCAGCAGTCGACTAGCAGCCTCTAACGAGCAGTACTTC.

The chain joins TRBV5-1 to TRBJ1-1; no clear D gene. This CDR3 has 14 amino acids. Trimming stripped 0 bases from V and 1 base from J, with 7 bases between. Germline CDR1 reads SGHRS; CDR2 reads YFSETQ. This CDR3 reads CASSLGGQNTEAFF. The DNA for the CDR3 is TGCGCCAGCAGCTTGGGCGGCCAGAACACTGAAGCTTTCTTT.

In its sample, this clone was seen many times. This rearrangement joins TRBV24-1 to TRBJ1-2; perhaps TRBD1 as D (6 bases). Per germline, CDR1 KGHDR and CDR2 SFDVKD. V dropped 6 bases and J dropped 4 bases, with 8 bases sitting between them. The CDR3 is 12 residues long. The CDR3 nucleotides read TGTGCCACCAGTTTAGGGGGCTATGGCTACACCTTC. This codes for CATSLGGYGYTF.

The chain couples TRBV27 to TRBJ1-2; TRBD1 matches 8 bases. Germline CDR1 is MNHEY and CDR2 is SMNVEV (reference sequence). CDR3 length equals 13 residues. With 1 base clipped from V and 7 bases from J, the junction kept 2 bases outside the gene matches. CDR3 region: CASSLYDRGGYTF. CDR3 coding DNA: TGTGCCAGCAGTTTATATGACAGGGGTGGCTACACCTTC.

This clone was seen just once. The J gene is TRBJ2-1, the V gene TRBV11-2; tentatively, D is TRBD2 (7 bases). The CDR3 spans 15 residues. CDR1 and CDR2 (germline): SGHAT, FQNNGV. V was pared by 1 base and J by 4 bases, with 11 bases between. CDR3 DNA sequence: TGTGCCAGCAGCTTAGTACAGGGAGGGTACAATGAGCAGTTCTTC. Residues: CASSLVQGGYNEQFF.

The V call is TRBV5-1, the J call TRBJ2-1; TRBD2 matches 14 bases. V lost 3 bases and J lost 5; bases outside the gene matches: 16. The CDR3 contains 20 residues. Germline CDR1 and CDR2: SGHRS and YFSETQ. The CDR3 spells CASSSGTGTSGSVRDNEQFF. The CDR3 nucleotides read TGCGCCAGCAGCTCGGGAACCGGGACTAGCGGGAGCGTGCGGGACAATGAGCAGTTCTTC.

V is TRBV2 and J is TRBJ1-2; 8 bases agree with TRBD1. The germline V gene has CDR1 SNHLY and CDR2 FYNNEI. The CDR3 totals 13 residues. The V and J ends lost 8 bases and 4 bases, in that order; junction bases with no gene match: 6. The CDR3: CASLGTGAYGYTF. CDR3 sequence (DNA): TGTGCCAGCCTAGGGACAGGAGCCTATGGCTACACCTTC.

The chain is built from TRBV19 and TRBJ1-6; 8 bases map to TRBD1. CDR1 and CDR2 from the germline V gene are LNHDA and SQIVND (reference sequence). V lost 7 bases and J lost 2; bases outside the gene matches: 10. This CDR3 comprises 17 residues. For the CDR3, the DNA is TGTGCCAGTAAAGACAGGGGCCTGGGGACCTATAATTCACCCCTCCACTTT. Amino acids: CASKDRGLGTYNSPLHF.

This chain uses TRBV5-1 with TRBJ1-2, with 7 bases aligning to TRBD1. The CDR3 is 14 amino acids. The V segment lost 4 bases and the J segment 3 bases; nucleotides outside the gene matches: 6. Germline V gene lookup returns CDR1 SGHRS and CDR2 YFSETQ. The CDR3 sequence: CASSLNGQDYGYTF. As DNA, the CDR3 is TGCGCCAGCAGCCTTAATGGACAGGACTATGGCTACACCTTC.

V is TRBV7-2 and J is TRBJ1-1; 9 positions match TRBD1. Germline assignment: CDR1 SGHTA and CDR2 FQGNSA. The CDR3 loop spans 18 amino acids. V lost 6 bases and J lost 0; bases outside the gene matches: 14. In DNA form, the CDR3 reads TGTGCCAGCAGAACTACCGGGACAGGGACCGGGGTGAACACTGAAGCTTTCTTT. Its translation: CASRTTGTGTGVNTEAFF.

V and J are TRBV10-3 and TRBJ2-1; a possible D gene is TRBD1 (6 bases). Looked up from germline, CDR1 is ENHRY and CDR2 is SYGVKD. Trimming removed 0 bases from V and 5 bases from J, with 14 bases in between. The CDR3 runs to 16 residues. The CDR3 sequence: CAISESTGTANNEQFF. DNA of the CDR3: TGTGCCATCAGTGAGTCGACAGGTACAGCCAACAATGAGCAGTTCTTC.

The rearrangement uses TRBV5-5 and TRBJ2-7, with TRBD1 matching over 7 bases. Germline-derived CDR1 and CDR2 are SGHKS and YYEKEE (reference sequence). There are 16 residues in the CDR3. The V segment lost 5 bases and the J segment 0 bases; nucleotides outside the gene matches: 11. The CDR3 DNA is TGTGCCAGCAGATTTGGATGGACAGGACTCTCCTACGAGCAGTACTTC. The encoded protein is CASRFGWTGLSYEQYF.